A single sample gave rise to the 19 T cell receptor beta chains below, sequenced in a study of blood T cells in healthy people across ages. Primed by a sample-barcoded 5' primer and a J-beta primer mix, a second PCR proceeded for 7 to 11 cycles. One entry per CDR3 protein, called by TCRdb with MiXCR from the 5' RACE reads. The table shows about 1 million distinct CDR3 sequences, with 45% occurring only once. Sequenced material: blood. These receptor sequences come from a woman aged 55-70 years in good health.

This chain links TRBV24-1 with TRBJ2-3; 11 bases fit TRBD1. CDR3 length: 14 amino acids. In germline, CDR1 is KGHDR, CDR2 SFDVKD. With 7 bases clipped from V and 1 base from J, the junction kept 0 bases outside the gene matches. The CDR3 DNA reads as TGTGCCACCAGGGACAGGGGGCGCACAGATACGCAGTATTTT. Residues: CATRDRGRTDTQYF.

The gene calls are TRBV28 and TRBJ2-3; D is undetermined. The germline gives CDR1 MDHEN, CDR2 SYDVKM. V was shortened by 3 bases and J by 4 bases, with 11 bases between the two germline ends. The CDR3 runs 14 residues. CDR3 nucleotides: TGTGCCAGCAGTTTGCCCGCGATTGCAGATACGCAGTATTTT. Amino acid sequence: CASSLPAIADTQYF.

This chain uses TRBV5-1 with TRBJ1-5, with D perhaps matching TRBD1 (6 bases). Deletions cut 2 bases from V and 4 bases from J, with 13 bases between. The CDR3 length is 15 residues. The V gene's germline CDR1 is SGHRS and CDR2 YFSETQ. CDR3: CASSLTGLQNQPQHF. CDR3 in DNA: TGCGCCAGCAGCTTAACAGGGCTCCAAAATCAGCCCCAGCATTTT.

Here the CDR3 DNA reads TGTGCCAGCAAACAGTCCGACAGGGAAAAACTGTTTTTT. This translates into CASKQSDREKLFF. J is TRBJ1-4 and V is TRBV6-5; D possibly corresponds to TRBD1 (6 bases). The germline V and J ends were trimmed by 7 bases and 8 bases, with 14 bases remaining between them. There are 13 residues in the CDR3. Germline V gene sequence: CDR1 MNHEY, CDR2 SVGAGI.

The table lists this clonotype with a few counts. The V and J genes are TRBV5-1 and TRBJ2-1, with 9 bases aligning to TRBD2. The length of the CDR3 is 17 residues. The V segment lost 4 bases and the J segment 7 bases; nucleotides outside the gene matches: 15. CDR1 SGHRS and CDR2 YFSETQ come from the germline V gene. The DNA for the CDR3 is TGCGCCAGCAGCCCGAACCCACTAGCGGGCGGAGGGAATGAGCAGTTCTTC. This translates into CASSPNPLAGGGNEQFF.

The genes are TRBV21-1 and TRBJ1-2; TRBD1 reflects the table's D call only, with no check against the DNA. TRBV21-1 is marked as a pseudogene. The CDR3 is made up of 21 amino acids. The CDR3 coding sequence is TGTGCCAGCAGCAAAACGAAAACTTTACAGGACAGGGTACAGCCCCGGTACGGCTACACCTTC. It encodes CASSKTKTLQDRVQPRYGYTF.

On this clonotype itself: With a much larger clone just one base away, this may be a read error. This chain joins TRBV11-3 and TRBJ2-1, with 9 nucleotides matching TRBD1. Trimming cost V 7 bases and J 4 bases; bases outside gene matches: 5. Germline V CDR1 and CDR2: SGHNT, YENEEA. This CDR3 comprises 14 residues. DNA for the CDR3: TGTGCCAGCAACCCACAGGGGGCATACAATGAGCAGTTCTTC. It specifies CASNPQGAYNEQFF. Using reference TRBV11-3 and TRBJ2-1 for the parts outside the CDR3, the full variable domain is EAGVVQSPRYKIIEKKQPVAFWCNPISGHNTLYWYLQNLGQGPELLIRYENEEAVDDSQLPKDRFSAERLKGVDSTLKIQPAELGDSAVYLCASNPQGAYNEQFFGPGTRLTVL.

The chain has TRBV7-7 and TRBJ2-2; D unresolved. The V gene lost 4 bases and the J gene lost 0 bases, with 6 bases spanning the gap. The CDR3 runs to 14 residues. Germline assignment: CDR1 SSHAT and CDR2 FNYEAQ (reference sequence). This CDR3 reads CASSYSPNTGELFF. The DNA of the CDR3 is TGTGCCAGCAGCTACAGCCCGAACACCGGGGAGCTGTTTTTT.

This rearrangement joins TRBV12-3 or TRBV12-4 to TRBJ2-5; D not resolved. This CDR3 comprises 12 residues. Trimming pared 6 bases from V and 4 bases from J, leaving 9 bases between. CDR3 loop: CASRLSVETQYF. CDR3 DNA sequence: TGTGCCAGCAGATTAAGTGTAGAGACCCAGTACTTC.

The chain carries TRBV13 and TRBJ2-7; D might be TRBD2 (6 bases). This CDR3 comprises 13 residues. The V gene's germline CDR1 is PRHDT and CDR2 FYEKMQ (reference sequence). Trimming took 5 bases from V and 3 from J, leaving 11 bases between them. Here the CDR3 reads CASSIHGSYEQYF. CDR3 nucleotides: TGTGCCAGCAGCATCCACGGGAGCTACGAGCAGTACTTC.

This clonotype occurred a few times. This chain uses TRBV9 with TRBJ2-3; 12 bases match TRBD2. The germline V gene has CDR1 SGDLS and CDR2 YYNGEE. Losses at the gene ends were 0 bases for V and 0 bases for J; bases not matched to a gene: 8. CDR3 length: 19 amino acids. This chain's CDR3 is CASSVGLGLAGSSTDTQYF. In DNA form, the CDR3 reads TGTGCCAGCAGCGTAGGGTTGGGACTAGCGGGTAGCAGCACAGATACGCAGTATTTT.

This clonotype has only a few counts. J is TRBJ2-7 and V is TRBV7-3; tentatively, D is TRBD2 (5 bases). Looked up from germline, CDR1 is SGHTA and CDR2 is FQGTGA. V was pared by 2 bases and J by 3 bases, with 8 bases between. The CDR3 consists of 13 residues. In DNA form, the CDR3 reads TGTGCCAGCAGCTTATGGGCGGGCTACGAGCAGTACTTC. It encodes CASSLWAGYEQYF.

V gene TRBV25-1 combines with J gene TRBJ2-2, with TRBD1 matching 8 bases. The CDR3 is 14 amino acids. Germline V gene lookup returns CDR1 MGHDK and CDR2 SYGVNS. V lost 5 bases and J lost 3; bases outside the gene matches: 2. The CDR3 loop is CASSQGAYTGELFF. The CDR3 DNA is TGTGCCAGCAGTCAGGGGGCGTACACCGGGGAGCTGTTTTTT.

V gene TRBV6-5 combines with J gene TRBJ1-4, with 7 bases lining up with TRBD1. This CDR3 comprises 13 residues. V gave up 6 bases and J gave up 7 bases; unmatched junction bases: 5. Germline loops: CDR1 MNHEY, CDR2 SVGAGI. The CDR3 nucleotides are TGTGCCAGCAGGAGACAGGGTTTTGAAAAACTGTTTTTT. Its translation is CASRRQGFEKLFF.

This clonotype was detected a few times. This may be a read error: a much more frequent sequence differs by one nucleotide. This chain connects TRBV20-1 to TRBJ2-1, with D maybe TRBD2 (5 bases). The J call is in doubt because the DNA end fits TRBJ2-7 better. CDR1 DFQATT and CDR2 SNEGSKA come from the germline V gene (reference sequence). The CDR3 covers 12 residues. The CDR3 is CSARGTHNEQYF. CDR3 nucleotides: TGCAGTGCTAGAGGGACTCACAATGAGCAGTACTTC.

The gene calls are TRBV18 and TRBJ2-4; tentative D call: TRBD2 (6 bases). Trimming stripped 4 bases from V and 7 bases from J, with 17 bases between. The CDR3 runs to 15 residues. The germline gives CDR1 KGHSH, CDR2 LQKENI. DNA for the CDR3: TGTGCCAGCTCACTAACGGCGGGGCCAGGGAACATTCAGTACTTC. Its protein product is CASSLTAGPGNIQYF.

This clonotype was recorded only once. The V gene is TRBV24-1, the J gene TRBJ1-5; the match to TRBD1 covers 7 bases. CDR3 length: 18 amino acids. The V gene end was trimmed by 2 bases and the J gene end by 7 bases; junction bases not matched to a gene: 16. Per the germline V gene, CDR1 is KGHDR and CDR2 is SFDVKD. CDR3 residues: CATSDSTGKKGPGQPQHF. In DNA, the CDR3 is TGTGCCACCAGTGATTCGACAGGGAAAAAGGGCCCGGGGCAGCCCCAGCATTTT.

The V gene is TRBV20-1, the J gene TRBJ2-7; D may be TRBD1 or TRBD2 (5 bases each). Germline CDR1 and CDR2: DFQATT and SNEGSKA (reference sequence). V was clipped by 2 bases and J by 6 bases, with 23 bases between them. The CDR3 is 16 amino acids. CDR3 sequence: CSARQMYRDLDSEQYF. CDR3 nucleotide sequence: TGCAGTGCTAGACAAATGTACCGGGACCTAGACTCCGAGCAGTACTTC.

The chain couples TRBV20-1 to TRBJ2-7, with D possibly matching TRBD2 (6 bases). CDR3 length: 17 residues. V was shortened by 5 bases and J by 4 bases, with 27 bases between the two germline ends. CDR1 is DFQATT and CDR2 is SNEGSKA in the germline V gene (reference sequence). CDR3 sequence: CSAPGGGGARVSYEQYF. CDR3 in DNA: TGCAGTGCTCCCGGGGGAGGCGGGGCTAGGGTTTCGTACGAGCAGTACTTC.